A single sample gave rise to the 15 T cell receptor beta chains below, sequenced in a study of STAT3 mutations in large granular lymphocyte leukemia. TCRdb's copy holds only in-frame clones and misses some; the assay was immunoSEQ multiplex PCR. The table has 10,000 to 15,000 clones, 90% seen once. No antigen is known for these receptors. Notes on the study in general: At least one immunodominant TCR beta clonotype appeared in every T-cell large granular lymphocyte leukemia patient.

Sequencing used peripheral blood mononuclear cells. The receptors come from a man aged 35 to 55 with T-cell large granular lymphocyte leukemia. Some clones in this sample may be carry-over from other donors' samples.

The CDR3 bases are TGTGCCAGCAGCTCAGACAGGAACACTGAAGCTTTCTTT. Translating it yields CASSSDRNTEAFF. The chain is built from TRBV7-3 and TRBJ1-1; perhaps TRBD1 as D (5 bases). This CDR3 comprises 13 residues. Germline CDR1 reads SGHTA; CDR2 reads FQGTGA. V lost 4 bases, J lost 1 base, and 7 bases lay in between.

The rearrangement uses TRBV5-6 and TRBJ2-1; D uncertain. This CDR3 spans 12 amino acids. Germline lookup yields CDR1 SGHDT and CDR2 YYEEEE. V gave up 2 bases and J gave up 10 bases, with 10 bases separating them. The CDR3 sequence is CASSFAAGEQFF. The CDR3, as DNA: TGTGCCAGCAGCTTTGCGGCTGGGGAGCAGTTCTTC.

This clone counts as hyperexpanded (1% or more). The chain employs TRBV6-5 and TRBJ1-2; D ambiguous. Per the germline V gene, CDR1 is MNHEY and CDR2 is SVGAGI. The V end was cut by 0 bases, the J end by 12 bases, with 14 bases between. The CDR3 has 13 amino acids. The CDR3 loop is CASSYSPDGPNTF. CDR3 coding DNA: TGTGCCAGCAGTTACTCCCCGGACGGCCCCAACACCTTC.

The rearrangement joins TRBV5-6 to TRBJ1-1; D remains unclear. The germline CDR1 and CDR2 sequences are SGHDT and YYEEEE. Trimming left V 0 bases short and J 2 bases short, with 11 bases between. This CDR3 has 15 amino acids. This chain's CDR3 is CASSLGFSGNTEAFF. Written as DNA, the CDR3 is TGTGCCAGCAGCTTGGGTTTCTCAGGAAACACTGAAGCTTTCTTT.

This sequence joins TRBV6-5 and TRBJ1-1; TRBD1 aligns across 10 bases. The CDR3 consists of 13 residues. Germline V gene sequence: CDR1 MNHEY, CDR2 SVGAGI. The junction had 5 bases not matched to a gene; V was cut back by 2 bases and J by 11 bases. The CDR3 reads CASSYGTGVDAFF. The DNA for the CDR3 is TGTGCCAGCAGTTACGGGACAGGGGTAGACGCTTTCTTT.

V is TRBV18 and J is TRBJ2-3; D may be TRBD1 (6 bases). CDR1 KGHSH and CDR2 LQKENI come from the germline V gene. V lost 3 bases and J lost 0, with 10 bases in between. The CDR3 is 15 amino acids. The CDR3 protein is CASSPGTRSTDTQYF. In nucleotides, the CDR3 is TGTGCCAGCTCACCCGGGACAAGGAGCACAGATACGCAGTATTTT.

The chain uses TRBV29-1 and TRBJ1-2; possibly TRBD1 for D (5 bases). From germline, CDR1 is SQVTM and CDR2 ANQGSEA. The CDR3 consists of 15 residues. Trimming pared 6 bases from V and 7 bases from J, leaving 24 bases between. DNA for the CDR3: TGCAGCGTCGTCTGGTCCGCCGGGACCTTTTCTGGCTACACCTTC. Translating gives CSVVWSAGTFSGYTF.

A remark on this clone: Mismatch with germline at one junction end may stem from a read error. The rearrangement uses TRBV11-2 and TRBJ2-7; no reliable D call. CDR1 and CDR2 (germline): SGHAT, FQNNGV. The CDR3 is 13 residues long. CDR3 nucleotide sequence: TGTGCCAGCAACTTAGGGCAGGTCTACGAGCAGTACTTC. Its translation: CASNLGQVYEQYF.

This sequence joins TRBV27 and TRBJ1-6; a possible D gene is TRBD1 (6 bases). This CDR3 has 15 residues. Germline V gene data show CDR1 as MNHEY and CDR2 as SMNVEV (reference sequence). With 4 bases removed from V and 10 bases from J, the gap between germline ends came to 17 bases. CDR3 loop: CASSSFQGLGSPLHF. CDR3 sequence (DNA): TGTGCCAGCAGTTCTTTTCAGGGGTTGGGCTCACCCCTCCACTTT.

The CDR3 protein is CASSPVGSGELFF. The CDR3 DNA follows: TGTGCCAGCTCACCAGTGGGCAGCGGGGAGCTGTTTTTT. The chain links TRBV18 to TRBJ2-2; D remains unclear. Germline V gene data show CDR1 as KGHSH and CDR2 as LQKENI. The V gene lost 2 bases and the J gene lost 7 bases, with 8 bases spanning the gap. CDR3 size: 13 residues.

The chain employs TRBV18 and TRBJ2-7, with TRBD1 matching 9 bases. Germline lookup yields CDR1 KGHSH and CDR2 LQKENI. This CDR3 contains 16 residues. The junction had 8 bases not matched to a gene; V was cut back by 5 bases and J by 0 bases. The CDR3 nucleotides are TGTGCCAGCTCAAGTACAGGGGGCGGATACTCCTACGAGCAGTACTTC. It translates to CASSSTGGGYSYEQYF.

The chain carries TRBV28 and TRBJ1-5; maybe TRBD1 (5 bases). V gave up 3 bases and J gave up 3 bases, with 12 bases separating them. This CDR3 region has 15 residues. The V gene's germline CDR1 is MDHEN and CDR2 SYDVKM. The CDR3 reads CASSLSSGFNQPQHF. CDR3 nucleotide sequence: TGTGCCAGCAGTTTGTCCTCAGGGTTCAATCAGCCCCAGCATTTT.

The chain recombines TRBV7-6 with TRBJ1-1, with TRBD1 identical over 7 bases. The germline CDR1 and CDR2 sequences are SGHVS and FNYEAQ. The trim removed 5 bases at V and 0 bases at J, leaving 6 bases unmatched. The CDR3 totals 15 residues. CDR3 DNA: TGTGCCAGCAGCCCCCGACAGGGCCTGAACACTGAAGCTTTCTTT. Amino acid sequence: CASSPRQGLNTEAFF.

The chain links TRBV2 to TRBJ2-7; TRBD1 matches at 7 bases. With 1 base clipped from V and 0 bases from J, the junction kept 3 bases outside the gene matches. The CDR3 runs 15 residues. Per the germline V gene, CDR1 is SNHLY and CDR2 is FYNNEI. The CDR3: CASSEEAGGSYEQYF. In nucleotides, the CDR3 is TGTGCCAGCAGTGAAGAGGCAGGGGGCTCCTACGAGCAGTACTTC.

The V and J genes are TRBV18 and TRBJ2-7; 7 positions agree with TRBD1. The V gene end was trimmed by 1 base and the J gene end by 4 bases; junction bases not matched to a gene: 4. The germline V gene has CDR1 KGHSH and CDR2 LQKENI. There are 14 residues in the CDR3. The CDR3 here is CASSPRQGVYEQYF. CDR3 nucleotide sequence: TGTGCCAGCTCACCACGTCAGGGGGTGTACGAGCAGTACTTC.